Given below is one TCR beta chain in context. This CDR3 is built from 13 residues. V shed 10 bases and J shed 8 bases, with 20 bases lying between them. The sample comes from a study of blood T cell repertoires in COVID-19. In the source study's methods: Estimates of nucleated cell counts were drawn from the amplification of reference gene primers. This table comes from immunoSEQ multiplex PCR, and its TCRdb copy is limited to in-frame clones, with some not included. The DNA was the basis for D and trimming; V, J and clone size are from that table. The sample lists fewer than 25,000 clones; approximately 86% were seen once.

Sequencing was performed on peripheral blood. This receptor was identified in a man between 45 and 60 years old with active COVID-19. J is TRBJ1-1 and V is TRBV12-3 or TRBV12-4; a possible D gene is TRBD1 (5 bases). The CDR3 DNA is TGTGCCACCCAGGAGCAGGGAGGTACCGAAGCTTTCTTT. It specifies CATQEQGGTEAFF.